This T cell receptor beta chain is from a study of T cell responses to AZD1222 COVID-19 vaccine (dated by TCRdb to the early 2020s). General notes on the study: TCR sequencing covered about 230 trial participants: 200 to 210 given two doses of AZD1222 and 26 given two doses of MenACWY control vaccine. Enrollment into the trials was organized by age into subgroups of 18-55, 56-69 and 70-plus years, and those subgroups contained approximately 150, 30 and 60 TCR-sequenced participants, respectively.

Overall study results and their limits: Nearly half of unique spike-specific TCRs reportedly recognized epitopes outside regions mutated in the B.1.351 and B.1.1.7 variants. Because no day 14 peak-response samples were available, repertoires were characterized only after the peak T cell response. A significant rise in spike-specific TCR breadth and depth was observed after two AZD1222 doses relative to day 0 and relative to MenACWY recipients. Conclusions about previously exposed vaccinees were limited because only a handful of AZD1222 recipients were SARS-CoV-2 seropositive at baseline. Vaccine-associated CD4 TCRs spanned the whole spike protein, with dominant responses in regions 160-218 and 743-854. Participants were mostly white British, with more females than males. The authors suggested clonal diversity may have been underestimated. In the small 56-69-year group, the increase in depth fell short of significance, most likely because of low power.

The germline V gene provides CDR1 MDHEN and CDR2 SYDVKM. Deletion took 5 bases off V and 7 bases off J, with a span of 15 bases between the germline ends. The cysteine opens and the phenylalanine closes a CDR3 of 15 amino acids. Just CDR3 DNA is preserved here, 45 bases in frame from base 1. In the case of this clone: Its antigen has not been determined. No clone much larger than this one lies a single base away; base qualities are absent.

The CDR3 regions of human TCRbeta chains were analyzed by immunosequencing. The authors' analysis ran thus. TCRs in the repertoires were compared against a reference library of SARS-CoV-2-specific TCRs that had been generated with the MIRA antigen-specificity platform. Breadth meant the fraction of unique TCRs that were SARS-CoV-2-associated, whereas depth meant the fraction of total T cells that were SARS-CoV-2-associated. Using the MIRA data, every spike-specific TCR was mapped to the spike region that the TCR reacted to and assigned to either a CD4 or a CD8 class. Log10-transformed breadth and depth values were compared by one-way ANOVA with Sidak's multiple comparisons tests. TCRdb limited this immuneACCESS table to in-frame rearrangements with V and J called. A share of clones is missing; checked studies link under half to unresolved V genes, and the rest is unexplained. V and J calls plus clone size are reproduced from that table; the DNA served to infer D and trimming. Across this sample there are fewer than 150,000 clones, with about 90% seen only once. About 7.5% of the sample rests with the top ten.

Sample time point, as interpreted from the label and publication: about 28 days (+/-7) after the second vaccine dose. AZD1222 recipients with second doses at about 4 weeks or about 12 weeks were pooled, because spike-specific TCR depth and breadth did not differ between schedules. Vaccinee samples were obtained from the UK trials COV001 and COV002, which included a single-blind randomized controlled phase 2/3 trial of AZD1222 (ChAdOx1 nCoV-19) in healthy adults. Trial participant PBMC samples were collected at day 0 and day 28 after the second dose for TCRbeta chain sequencing. The sample here was peripheral blood, taken 28 days after the second AZD1222 dose. The origin of this receptor is an adult who received the AZD1222 COVID-19 vaccine. The chain is made from TRBV28 and TRBJ1-6, with the D segment identity uncertain. The CDR3 corresponds to CASSPTWGENSPLHF. The nucleotide sequence is given as TGTGCCAGCAGTCCTACCTGGGGTGAGAATTCACCCCTCCACTTT.